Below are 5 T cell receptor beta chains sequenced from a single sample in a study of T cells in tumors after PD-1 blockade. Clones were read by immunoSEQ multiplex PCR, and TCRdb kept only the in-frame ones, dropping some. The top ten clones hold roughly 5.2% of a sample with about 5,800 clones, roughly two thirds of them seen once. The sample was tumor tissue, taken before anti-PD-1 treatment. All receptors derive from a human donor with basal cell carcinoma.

The CDR3 here is CASSLGPGGYNEQFF. The CDR3 nucleotides read TGTGCCAGCAGCTTGGGACCGGGAGGGTACAATGAGCAGTTCTTC. The V and J genes are TRBV7-2 and TRBJ2-1; TRBD2 aligns across 8 bases. Trimming at V came to 3 bases and at J to 4 bases, leaving 5 bases not matched to a gene. The germline gives CDR1 SGHTA, CDR2 FQGNSA. The CDR3 is 15 residues long.

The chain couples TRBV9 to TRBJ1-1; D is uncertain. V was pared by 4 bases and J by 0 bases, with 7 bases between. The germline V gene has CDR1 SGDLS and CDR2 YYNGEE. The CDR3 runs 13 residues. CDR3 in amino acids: CASSPLMNTEAFF. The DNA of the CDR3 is TGTGCCAGCAGCCCGCTCATGAACACTGAAGCTTTCTTT.

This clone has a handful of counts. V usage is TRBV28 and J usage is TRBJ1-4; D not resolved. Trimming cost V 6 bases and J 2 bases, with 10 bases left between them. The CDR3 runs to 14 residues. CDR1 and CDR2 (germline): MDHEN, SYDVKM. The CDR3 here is CASSTSPTNEKLFF. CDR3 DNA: TGTGCCAGCAGCACATCTCCTACTAATGAAAAACTGTTTTTT.

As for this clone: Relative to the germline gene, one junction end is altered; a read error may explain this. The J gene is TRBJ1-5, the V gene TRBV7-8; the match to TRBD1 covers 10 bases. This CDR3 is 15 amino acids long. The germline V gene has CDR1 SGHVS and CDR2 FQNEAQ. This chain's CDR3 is CASSPDRGLNQPRHF. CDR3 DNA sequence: TGTGCCAGCAGCCCTGACAGGGGGCTCAATCAGCCCCGGCATTTT.

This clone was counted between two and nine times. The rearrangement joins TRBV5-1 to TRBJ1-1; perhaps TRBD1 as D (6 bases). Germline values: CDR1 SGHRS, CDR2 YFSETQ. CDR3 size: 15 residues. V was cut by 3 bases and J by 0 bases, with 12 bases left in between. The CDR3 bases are TGCGCCAGCAGCTCAAGGGGGTCCCTGAACACTGAAGCTTTCTTT. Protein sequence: CASSSRGSLNTEAFF.